These 15 T cell receptor beta chains came from one sample sequenced in a study of regulatory T cells in long-lasting Graves disease. HTBI primers from iRepertoire and Arm-PCR of CDR3 regions yielded the TCR beta libraries. In TCRdb, the multiplex PCR reads were re-called with MiXCR into one record per CDR3 protein. The sample gives around 320,000 distinct CDR3 sequences, 16% of which show up once; 30% is in the top ten. As to time point: newly diagnosed GD, antithyroid drugs for less than 3 months. Isolated PBMC RNA provided the starting material for the TCR library. The sample was also linked to a second study, of T cells in Graves' hyperthyroidism and ophthalmopathy.

The specimen was peripheral blood mononuclear cells (PBMCs), collected at new diagnosis, from a patient treated with antithyroid drugs. The source is a man between 35 and 55 years old with Graves disease.

This clonotype has at least ten counts. The chain is built from TRBV10-3 and TRBJ2-7; 12 nucleotides match TRBD2. The CDR3 consists of 15 residues. V shed 7 bases, J shed 3 bases, and the junction held 7 bases outside the gene matches. Germline CDR1 is ENHRY and CDR2 is SYGVKD. The CDR3 DNA reads as TGTGCCATCACCGACAGACTAGCGGGGGTCTACGAGCAGTACTTC. This codes for CAITDRLAGVYEQYF.

This clonotype was counted at least ten times. The chain combines TRBV2 with TRBJ1-4, with D perhaps TRBD1 (6 bases). Trimming removed 5 bases from V and 8 bases from J, with 18 bases in between. CDR3 length: 15 residues. Germline loops: CDR1 SNHLY, CDR2 FYNNEI. CDR3 DNA: TGTGCCAGCAGTAGGACAGCCGCCACAGGGGAAAAACTGTTTTTT. Protein: CASSRTAATGEKLFF.

As for this clonotype: This may stem from a read error, because a much larger clone lies one nucleotide away. The V gene is TRBV7-8, the J gene TRBJ1-1; D is uncertain. With 6 bases removed from V and 4 bases from J, the gap between germline ends came to 18 bases. The CDR3 runs 15 residues. The germline V gene has CDR1 SGHVS and CDR2 FQNEAQ. The CDR3 DNA reads as TGTGCCAGCAGTCTCCACCAGAGATGGGGCACTGAAGCTTTCTTT. Its translation is CASSLHQRWGTEAFF.

This CDR3 reads CATADGSKETQYF. Written as DNA, the CDR3 is TGTGCCACCGCGGACGGAAGTAAAGAGACCCAGTACTTC. J is TRBJ2-5 and V is TRBV24-1, with D uncertain. From germline, CDR1 is KGHDR and CDR2 SFDVKD. The V end lost 9 bases, the J end lost 3 bases, and 13 bases lay between the germline ends. The CDR3 has 13 amino acids.

J is TRBJ2-3 and V is TRBV5-1; TRBD2 matches 14 bases. The assigned J gene may be wrong: the sequence end matches TRBJ2-5 better. The CDR3 is made up of 17 amino acids. Germline assignment: CDR1 SGHRS and CDR2 YFSETQ. CDR3 region: CASSFIGLAGGRETQYF. CDR3 DNA sequence: TGCGCCAGCAGCTTCATTGGACTAGCGGGGGGTCGAGAGACCCAGTACTTC.

The gene calls are TRBV7-2 and TRBJ1-4; a weak D match, TRBD1 (6 bases). CDR1 is SGHTA and CDR2 is FQGNSA in the germline V gene. The CDR3 covers 14 residues. V lost 2 bases and J lost 4, with 8 bases in between. The CDR3 is CASSLTGLNEKLFF. The CDR3 DNA sequence: TGTGCCAGCAGCTTAACAGGGCTTAATGAAAAACTGTTTTTT.

Comments on this clonotype: A single base separates this from a much larger clone, so it may be a read error. This chain connects TRBV24-1 to TRBJ2-2; TRBD1 is a possible D gene (5 bases). V lost 7 bases to trimming and J lost 0 bases, with 17 bases between them. This CDR3 spans 17 amino acids. Germline V CDR1 and CDR2: KGHDR, SFDVKD. Here the CDR3 DNA reads TGTGCCACCAGCGCCGGCTGGGGCGGACCGAACACCGGGGAGCTGTTTTTT. It yields the protein CATSAGWGGPNTGELFF.

This clonotype was counted a few times. The V and J genes are TRBV14 and TRBJ1-5, with no clear D. The CDR3 has 15 residues. V lost 1 base and J lost 0, with 7 bases in between. Per the germline V gene, CDR1 is SGHDN and CDR2 is FVKESK. The CDR3 loop reads CASSQGVNSNQPQHF. In DNA, the CDR3 is TGTGCCAGCAGCCAAGGCGTTAATAGCAATCAGCCCCAGCATTTT.

This clonotype was seen more than once but under ten times. This could be a read error, since a much larger clone is one nucleotide away. The rearrangement links TRBV28 to TRBJ2-1, with 7 bases matching TRBD2. The CDR3 runs to 15 residues. After removal of 3 bases from V and 12 bases from J, the junction contained 14 bases not matched to a gene. Looked up from germline, CDR1 is MDHEN and CDR2 is SYDVKM. CDR3 residues: CASSLRGGGLVGQFF. For the CDR3, the DNA is TGTGCCAGCAGTTTGCGGGGCGGGGGTCTCGTTGGGCAGTTCTTC.

Worth noting for this clonotype: A much larger clone is a single base away; this may be a read error. Because the CDR3 is missing its conserved closing phenylalanine or tryptophan, this is likely a read error. The gene calls are TRBV27 and TRBJ1-1; D remains unclear. This CDR3 comprises 13 residues. Looked up from germline, CDR1 is MNHEY and CDR2 is SMNVEV (reference sequence). With 6 bases removed from V and 11 bases from J, the gap between germline ends came to 19 bases. The CDR3 protein is CASRRGREFEAFL. CDR3 bases: TGTGCCAGCAGAAGAGGACGCGAGTTTGAGGCTTTCCTT.

The sample holds many counts of this clonotype. The rearrangement joins TRBV7-9 to TRBJ1-2; a possible D gene is TRBD1 (6 bases). V dropped 2 bases and J dropped 6 bases, with 16 bases sitting between them. Per germline, CDR1 SEHNR and CDR2 FQNEAQ (reference sequence). This CDR3 comprises 15 residues. The CDR3 nucleotides are TGTGCCAGCAGCTTACAGGGGACGACGGGGGATGGCTACACCTTC. As protein: CASSLQGTTGDGYTF.

This clonotype was found many times. In DNA, the CDR3 is TGTGCCAGTGACAACCTCGGCCGATCCCTTAGGGACACCGGGGAGCTGTTTTTT. Its translation: CASDNLGRSLRDTGELFF. This chain connects TRBV19 to TRBJ2-2; no clear D. The V gene's germline CDR1 is LNHDA and CDR2 SQIVND (reference sequence). V shed 8 bases and J shed 3 bases, with 25 bases lying between them. The CDR3 is 18 amino acids. Supplemented by reference TRBV19 and TRBJ2-2, the full variable domain reads DGGITQSPKYLFRKEGQNVTLSCEQNLNHDAMYWYRQDPGQGLRLIYYSQIVNDFQKGDIAEGYSVSREKKESFPLTVTSAQKNPTAFYLCASDNLGRSLRDTGELFFGEGSRLTVL.

The chain uses TRBV5-1 and TRBJ1-2; TRBD1 matches 7 bases. With 5 bases clipped from V and 4 bases from J, the junction kept 14 bases outside the gene matches. CDR3 length equals 16 residues. Looked up from germline, CDR1 is SGHRS and CDR2 is YFSETQ. The CDR3 DNA reads as TGCGCCAGCAGTTTGACCACAGGGGTGGGGAGCTATGGCTACACCTTC. The encoded protein is CASSLTTGVGSYGYTF. Based on the CDR3 plus reference TRBV5-1 and TRBJ1-2, the full variable domain is KAGVTQTPRYLIKTRGQQVTLSCSPISGHRSVSWYQQTPGQGLQFLFEYFSETQRNKGNFPGRFSGRQFSNSRSEMNVSTLELGDSALYLCASSLTTGVGSYGYTFGSGTRLTVV.

This clonotype was recorded at least ten times. V usage is TRBV7-6 and J usage is TRBJ2-3, with D maybe TRBD1 (6 bases). Trimming shortened V by 4 bases and J by 3 bases, and 20 bases separated the two germline ends. Germline V gene data show CDR1 as SGHVS and CDR2 as FNYEAQ. CDR3 size: 17 residues. As DNA, the CDR3 is TGTGCCAGCAGCTCTCGGACAGTGGTGCGGCCTACAGATACGCAGTATTTT. It codes for CASSSRTVVRPTDTQYF.

The chain combines TRBV29-1 with TRBJ1-3; D is ambiguous. The CDR3 contains 12 residues. In germline, CDR1 is SQVTM, CDR2 ANQGSEA. The ends were cut back, 5 bases at V and 4 bases at J, with 9 bases in the middle. The CDR3 bases are TGCAGCGTTAGGGAGTCCGGAAACACCATATATTTT. Amino acids: CSVRESGNTIYF.